A selection of T cell receptor beta chains follows, all from one sample in a study of graft-versus-host responses after intestinal transplantation. Measured with immunoSEQ multiplex PCR; TCRdb has only the in-frame clones, and not every one. The sample has fewer than 120,000 clones; 80% to 95% are singletons. Which antigens these TCRs recognize remains unknown. The sample was unstimulated CD8+ T cells sorted from spleen or lymph node cells, taken before intestinal transplant. The receptors were gathered from a human donor who received an intestinal transplant. The CDR3 runs from the conserved cysteine through the conserved F or W. The D gene is left open where the match is weak. Clone sizes are given selectively: once, few, many, or a class where the clone is expanded.

CDR3 protein: CASSLASSGNTIYF; CDR3 DNA: TGTGCCAGCAGCCTTGCCAGCTCTGGAAACACCATATATTTT; D gene: -; clone size: -; V gene: TRBV9; J gene: TRBJ1-3
CDR3 protein: CASSAEWANQPQHF; CDR3 DNA: TGTGCCAGCAGTGCCGAGTGGGCCAATCAGCCCCAGCATTTT; D gene: -; clone size: -; V gene: TRBV6-1; J gene: TRBJ1-5
CDR3 protein: CASSSESGTYEQYF; CDR3 DNA: TGTGCCAGCAGCTCCGAAAGCGGGACCTACGAGCAGTACTTC; D gene: TRBD2; clone size: -; V gene: TRBV11-2; J gene: TRBJ2-7
CDR3 protein: CASSTLQGIKETQYF; CDR3 DNA: TGTGCCAGCAGCACGCTGCAGGGGATTAAAGAGACCCAGTACTTC; D gene: -; clone size: once; V gene: TRBV5-6; J gene: TRBJ2-5
CDR3 protein: CASSPRSSGRGYEQYF; CDR3 DNA: TGTGCCAGCTCACCACGGTCAAGCGGGAGAGGTTACGAGCAGTACTTC; D gene: TRBD2; clone size: few; V gene: TRBV18; J gene: TRBJ2-7
CDR3 protein: CASSPQGSGANVLTF; CDR3 DNA: TGTGCCAGCTCACCCCAGGGCTCTGGGGCCAACGTCCTGACTTTC; D gene: -; clone size: -; V gene: TRBV18; J gene: TRBJ2-6
CDR3 protein: CASSQETSGYTF; CDR3 DNA: TGCGCCAGCAGCCAAGAAACCTCTGGCTACACCTTC; D gene: -; clone size: -; V gene: TRBV4-1; J gene: TRBJ1-2
CDR3 protein: CASSPRYDRVSSYEQYF; CDR3 DNA: TGTGCCAGCAGTCCCCGATACGACAGGGTCAGCTCCTACGAGCAGTACTTC; D gene: TRBD1; clone size: -; V gene: TRBV28; J gene: TRBJ2-7
CDR3 protein: CASSRAVSSYNEQFF; CDR3 DNA: TGTGCCAGCTCCCGAGCAGTCAGCTCCTACAATGAGCAGTTCTTC; D gene: -; clone size: -; V gene: TRBV18; J gene: TRBJ2-1
CDR3 protein: CASSAGTSGRAQETQYF; CDR3 DNA: TGTGCCAGCAGCGCCGGGACTAGCGGGAGGGCCCAAGAGACCCAGTACTTC; D gene: TRBD2; clone size: -; V gene: TRBV9; J gene: TRBJ2-5
CDR3 protein: CASRAGGYKNIQYF; CDR3 DNA: TGTGCCAGCAGGGCGGGGGGGTACAAAAACATTCAGTACTTC; D gene: TRBD2; clone size: once; V gene: TRBV28; J gene: TRBJ2-4
CDR3 protein: CAWDGYTF; CDR3 DNA: TGTGCCTGGGATGGCTACACCTTC; D gene: -; clone size: -; V gene: TRBV30; J gene: TRBJ1-2
CDR3 protein: CASSWRGVGEQFF; CDR3 DNA: TGTGCCAGCAGTTGGAGGGGGGTAGGAGAGCAGTTCTTC; D gene: -; clone size: -; V gene: TRBV28; J gene: TRBJ2-1
CDR3 protein: CASSLGQGVNTEAFF; CDR3 DNA: TGTGCCAGCAGCTTGGGGCAGGGAGTGAACACTGAAGCTTTCTTT; D gene: -; clone size: -; V gene: TRBV7-9; J gene: TRBJ1-1
CDR3 protein: CASSQGQGGETQYF; CDR3 DNA: TGTGCCAGCAGTCAGGGACAGGGAGGAGAGACCCAGTACTTC; D gene: TRBD1; clone size: -; V gene: TRBV6-5; J gene: TRBJ2-5
CDR3 protein: CASSRLGGLNEQFF; CDR3 DNA: TGTGCCAGTAGCCGACTAGGGGGACTGAATGAGCAGTTCTTC; D gene: -; clone size: -; V gene: TRBV19; J gene: TRBJ2-1
CDR3 protein: CASSSLGQGAYEQYF; CDR3 DNA: TGTGCCAGCAGCTCTCTTGGGCAGGGAGCCTACGAGCAGTACTTC; D gene: -; clone size: -; V gene: TRBV5-4; J gene: TRBJ2-7
CDR3 protein: CASRVKMGLYGYTF; CDR3 DNA: TGTGCCAGCAGGGTGAAAATGGGACTCTATGGCTACACCTTC; D gene: -; clone size: -; V gene: TRBV5-4; J gene: TRBJ1-2
CDR3 protein: CASSLTTDAYEQYF; CDR3 DNA: TGCGCCAGCAGCCTCACGACAGATGCCTACGAGCAGTACTTC; D gene: -; clone size: -; V gene: TRBV4-1; J gene: TRBJ2-7
CDR3 protein: CASRTGFYGYTF; CDR3 DNA: TGTGCCAGCAGAACAGGGTTCTATGGCTACACCTTC; D gene: -; clone size: -; V gene: TRBV7-9; J gene: TRBJ1-2
CDR3 protein: CASSFVQTQETQYF; CDR3 DNA: TGTGCCAGCAGCTTTGTGCAGACTCAAGAGACCCAGTACTTC; D gene: -; clone size: -; V gene: TRBV7-9; J gene: TRBJ2-5
CDR3 protein: CASSEQGGYGYTF; CDR3 DNA: TGTGCCAGCAGCGAACAGGGAGGCTATGGCTACACCTTC; D gene: -; clone size: -; V gene: TRBV7-9; J gene: TRBJ1-2
CDR3 protein: CASSDRGLNTEAFF; CDR3 DNA: TGCGCCAGCAGTGACAGGGGGCTGAACACTGAAGCTTTCTTT; D gene: TRBD1; clone size: -; V gene: TRBV10-1; J gene: TRBJ1-1
CDR3 protein: CASSFLSTSYEQYF; CDR3 DNA: TGCGCCAGCAGCTTTCTTTCAACCTCCTACGAGCAGTACTTC; D gene: -; clone size: -; V gene: TRBV5-1; J gene: TRBJ2-7
CDR3 protein: CASSVGLAEAYEQYF; CDR3 DNA: TGTGCCAGCAGCGTGGGACTAGCGGAGGCCTACGAGCAGTACTTC; D gene: TRBD2; clone size: -; V gene: TRBV5-4; J gene: TRBJ2-7
CDR3 protein: CASSLGSGLARYEQYF; CDR3 DNA: TGTGCCAGCAGCTTGGGCTCGGGACTAGCGAGATACGAGCAGTACTTC; D gene: TRBD2; clone size: -; V gene: TRBV5-6; J gene: TRBJ2-7
CDR3 protein: CAWSVLGNNEQFF; CDR3 DNA: TGTGCCTGGAGTGTACTCGGAAACAATGAGCAGTTCTTC; D gene: -; clone size: -; V gene: TRBV30; J gene: TRBJ2-1
CDR3 protein: CASSPYGESSYEQYF; CDR3 DNA: TGTGCCAGCAGCCCCTACGGAGAAAGTTCCTACGAGCAGTACTTC; D gene: -; clone size: -; V gene: TRBV27; J gene: TRBJ2-7
CDR3 protein: CAVTASGTEAFF; CDR3 DNA: TGTGCCGTGACAGCTTCAGGGACTGAAGCTTTCTTT; D gene: -; clone size: -; V gene: TRBV19; J gene: TRBJ1-1
CDR3 protein: CASSLDLGRGPPMEAFF; CDR3 DNA: TGTGCCAGCAGCTTAGATCTTGGCAGGGGGCCCCCGATGGAAGCTTTCTTT; D gene: TRBD1; clone size: once; V gene: TRBV11-2; J gene: TRBJ1-1
CDR3 protein: CASTDGSGWSVREQYF; CDR3 DNA: TGTGCCAGCACGGATGGTAGCGGGTGGTCGGTACGCGAGCAGTACTTC; D gene: TRBD2; clone size: -; V gene: TRBV27; J gene: TRBJ2-7
CDR3 protein: CASSAGKGEQYF; CDR3 DNA: TGTGCTAGCAGCGCCGGAAAGGGCGAGCAGTACTTC; D gene: -; clone size: -; V gene: TRBV7-7; J gene: TRBJ2-7
CDR3 protein: CASSLWGLAGGSSYNEQFF; CDR3 DNA: TGTGCCAGCAGCTTATGGGGACTAGCGGGAGGGAGCTCCTACAATGAGCAGTTCTTC; D gene: TRBD2; clone size: -; V gene: TRBV7-8; J gene: TRBJ2-1
CDR3 protein: CASSGDLGEQFF; CDR3 DNA: TGTGCCAGCAGCGGAGACCTCGGGGAGCAGTTCTTC; D gene: -; clone size: -; V gene: TRBV11-2; J gene: TRBJ2-1
CDR3 protein: CASSVSGTANNEQFF; CDR3 DNA: TGTGCCAGCAGCGTTTCCGGGACAGCGAACAATGAGCAGTTCTTC; D gene: TRBD1; clone size: -; V gene: TRBV9; J gene: TRBJ2-1
CDR3 protein: CASGRNRLAETEQYF; CDR3 DNA: TGTGCTAGTGGCCGCAACCGTCTAGCGGAAACGGAACAGTACTTC; D gene: TRBD2; clone size: -; V gene: TRBV12-5; J gene: TRBJ2-7
CDR3 protein: CASKDTEAFF; CDR3 DNA: TGTGCCAGCAAGGACACTGAAGCTTTCTTT; D gene: -; clone size: -; V gene: TRBV6-1; J gene: TRBJ1-1
CDR3 protein: CASSVDGTEAFF; CDR3 DNA: TGTGCCAGCAGTGTAGACGGAACTGAAGCTTTCTTT; D gene: -; clone size: -; V gene: TRBV6-4; J gene: TRBJ1-1
CDR3 protein: CASSQGQGAGTDTQYF; CDR3 DNA: TGCGCCAGCAGCCAGGGACAGGGGGCCGGCACAGATACGCAGTATTTT; D gene: TRBD1; clone size: -; V gene: TRBV4-1; J gene: TRBJ2-3
CDR3 protein: CASRVQGNQPQHF; CDR3 DNA: TGTGCCAGCAGAGTCCAGGGGAATCAGCCCCAGCATTTT; D gene: -; clone size: -; V gene: TRBV27; J gene: TRBJ1-5
CDR3 protein: CASTGKAGGYEQYF; CDR3 DNA: TGTGCCAGCACCGGAAAAGCGGGGGGTTACGAGCAGTACTTC; D gene: TRBD2; clone size: -; V gene: TRBV28; J gene: TRBJ2-7
CDR3 protein: CASSSRTSGLNEQFF; CDR3 DNA: TGTGCCAGCAGTTCAAGGACTAGCGGGCTCAATGAGCAGTTCTTC; D gene: TRBD2; clone size: -; V gene: TRBV27; J gene: TRBJ2-1
CDR3 protein: CASSPGASNEQFF; CDR3 DNA: TGTGCCAGCAGCCCAGGGGCGAGCAATGAGCAGTTCTTC; D gene: -; clone size: -; V gene: TRBV11-2; J gene: TRBJ2-1
CDR3 protein: CAIRDPVWSRHGTEAFF; CDR3 DNA: TGTGCCATCAGGGACCCCGTCTGGAGTCGCCATGGGACTGAAGCTTTCTTT; D gene: -; clone size: -; V gene: TRBV10-3; J gene: TRBJ1-1
CDR3 protein: CASSLGQGDQPQHF; CDR3 DNA: TGCGCCAGCAGCTTGGGCCAGGGAGATCAGCCCCAGCATTTT; D gene: -; clone size: -; V gene: TRBV5-1; J gene: TRBJ1-5
CDR3 protein: CASSYIYKQGTQETQYF; CDR3 DNA: TGTGCCAGCAGCTACATTTATAAACAGGGGACCCAAGAGACCCAGTACTTC; D gene: TRBD1; clone size: -; V gene: TRBV13; J gene: TRBJ2-5
CDR3 protein: CASSLGTGGYEQYF; CDR3 DNA: TGTGCCAGCAGCCTCGGGACAGGGGGGTACGAGCAGTACTTC; D gene: TRBD1; clone size: -; V gene: TRBV5-6; J gene: TRBJ2-7
CDR3 protein: CASSQALAGSSYEQYF; CDR3 DNA: TGTGCCAGCAGCCAAGCTCTAGCGGGGTCCTCCTACGAGCAGTACTTC; D gene: TRBD2; clone size: few; V gene: TRBV14; J gene: TRBJ2-7
CDR3 protein: CSVQGGREETQYF; CDR3 DNA: TGCAGCGTCCAAGGGGGCAGGGAAGAGACCCAGTACTTC; D gene: TRBD1; clone size: -; V gene: TRBV29-1; J gene: TRBJ2-5
CDR3 protein: CASSPGTSGIEQYF; CDR3 DNA: TGTGCCAGCAGTCCCGGGACTAGCGGGATCGAGCAGTACTTC; D gene: TRBD2; clone size: -; V gene: TRBV6-1; J gene: TRBJ2-7
CDR3 protein: CASSAEGAGTDTQYF; CDR3 DNA: TGTGCCAGCAGCGCCGAGGGGGCGGGCACAGATACGCAGTATTTT; D gene: TRBD1; clone size: -; V gene: TRBV9; J gene: TRBJ2-3
CDR3 protein: CASSLDPRASGELFF; CDR3 DNA: TGTGCCAGCAGCTTAGACCCGCGGGCGTCCGGGGAGCTGTTTTTT; D gene: -; clone size: -; V gene: TRBV7-6; J gene: TRBJ2-2
CDR3 protein: CASSWGAREGQETQYF; CDR3 DNA: TGTGCCAGCAGCTGGGGCGCGCGGGAGGGTCAGGAGACCCAGTACTTC; D gene: TRBD2; clone size: -; V gene: TRBV5-8; J gene: TRBJ2-5
CDR3 protein: CASSYSGSSYEQYF; CDR3 DNA: TGTGCCAGCAGTTACTCGGGCAGCTCCTACGAGCAGTACTTC; D gene: -; clone size: -; V gene: TRBV6-5; J gene: TRBJ2-7
CDR3 protein: CASRGRGLYTEAFF; CDR3 DNA: TGTGCCAGCCGAGGTAGGGGGTTATACACTGAAGCTTTCTTT; D gene: -; clone size: -; V gene: TRBV28; J gene: TRBJ1-1
CDR3 protein: CASNRAYIAGKVQPQHF; CDR3 DNA: TGTGCCAGTAACCGGGCTTATATCGCAGGGAAGGTACAGCCCCAGCATTTT; D gene: -; clone size: once; V gene: TRBV19; J gene: TRBJ1-5
CDR3 protein: CASTLGRDHSYNEQFF; CDR3 DNA: TGTGCCAGTACCCTAGGTCGGGACCACTCCTACAATGAGCAGTTCTTC; D gene: -; clone size: -; V gene: TRBV19; J gene: TRBJ2-1